A single sample is the source of the 8 T cell receptor beta chains below, sequenced in a study of blood T cells in healthy people across ages. A second about 6 to 11 cycle PCR used barcoded and J-beta primers. TCRdb re-derived calls from the 5' RACE reads in MiXCR, one entry per CDR3 protein. The sample gives hundreds of thousands of distinct CDR3 sequences, 56% of which show up once; about a quarter is in the top ten. Source material: blood. The receptors originated from a man aged 35-49 years in good health.

This chain joins TRBV28 and TRBJ2-4; D might be TRBD1 (6 bases). Germline V gene lookup returns CDR1 MDHEN and CDR2 SYDVKM. Trimming removed 1 base from V and 9 bases from J, with 13 bases in between. CDR3 length equals 14 residues. In DNA, the CDR3 is TGTGCCAGCAGTTTATTTACAGGGATAGGCATTCAGTACTTC. Its protein is CASSLFTGIGIQYF.

Comments on this clonotype: This clone may be a read error of a much larger clone one base away. The rearrangement links TRBV12-3 or TRBV12-4 to TRBJ2-5; D unresolved. The length of the CDR3 is 14 residues. V was trimmed by 1 base and J by 1 base, leaving 7 bases between them. Here the CDR3 reads CASSLVQTQETQYF. CDR3 nucleotides: TGTGCCAGCAGTTTAGTCCAGACCCAAGAGACCCAGTACTTC.

The rearrangement links TRBV13 to TRBJ2-7, with D hard to call. V was pared by 5 bases and J by 1 base, with 9 bases between. Per germline, CDR1 PRHDT and CDR2 FYEKMQ (reference sequence). CDR3 size: 13 residues. The CDR3 region has the DNA TGTGCCAGCAGCCGTCAGAAATCCTACGAGCAGTACTTC. Residues: CASSRQKSYEQYF.

This clonotype was detected only a few times. This chain uses TRBV10-3 with TRBJ2-3; D might be TRBD1 or TRBD2, each matching 5 bases. The CDR3 is 15 amino acids. Trimming took off 11 bases at V and 6 bases at J, with 24 bases between the two ends. Germline V CDR1 and CDR2: ENHRY, SYGVKD. CDR3 residues: CASLSVTGRSDTQYF. CDR3 DNA: TGTGCCTCGCTTAGTGTGACGGGGCGTTCGGATACGCAGTATTTT.

This chain uses TRBV6-2 or TRBV6-3 with TRBJ1-1, with TRBD1 identical over 7 bases. CDR1 and CDR2 from the germline V gene are MNHEY and SVGEGT. CDR3 length: 15 residues. V lost 5 bases to trimming and J lost 1 base; unmatched junction nucleotides: 7. CDR3 amino acids: CASSLNEGANTEAFF. In DNA form, the CDR3 reads TGTGCCAGCAGTCTAAACGAGGGGGCGAACACTGAAGCTTTCTTT.

The rearrangement links TRBV3-1 to TRBJ1-2, with 10 positions matching TRBD1. Losses at the gene ends were 2 bases for V and 4 bases for J; bases not matched to a gene: 10. Germline loops: CDR1 LGHDT, CDR2 YNNKEL (reference sequence). The CDR3 covers 17 residues. The CDR3 loop reads CASSQLGDRGTGYGYTF. The CDR3 bases are TGTGCCAGCAGCCAACTCGGGGACAGGGGAACGGGCTATGGCTACACCTTC.

The chain links TRBV6-6 to TRBJ2-3; TRBD1 matches at 8 bases. Germline loops: CDR1 MNHNY, CDR2 SVGAGI (reference sequence). There are 16 residues in the CDR3. V trimming: 0 bases; J trimming: 4 bases; junction bases outside the gene matches: 6. The CDR3, as DNA: TGTGCCAGCAGTTACTCGGTCGCAGGGGGCTCAGATACGCAGTATTTT. It translates to CASSYSVAGGSDTQYF.

The chain has TRBV20-1 and TRBJ2-1; 11 bases fit TRBD2. Trimming took 6 bases from V and 4 from J; bases not matched to a gene: 5. The CDR3 is made up of 14 amino acids. CDR1 and CDR2 (germline): DFQATT, SNEGSKA (reference sequence). The CDR3 coding sequence is TGCAGTGCGCCGACTAGCGGGGATTACAATGAGCAGTTCTTC. This encodes CSAPTSGDYNEQFF.